This T cell receptor (beta chain) was recorded in a study of T cell changes during pregnancy in multiple sclerosis. Sequencing was performed with immunoSEQ multiplex PCR; in TCRdb, only in-frame clones are kept and a portion is missing. The repertoire has roughly 53,000 clones, 92% of them found once; the top ten carry 0.65% to 0.7%. The CDR3 loop spans 15 amino acids. The sequence was obtained from a female donor with multiple sclerosis, enrolled in a pregnancy study. The gene calls are TRBV1 and TRBJ1-3; the table names TRBD1, a call not compared with the DNA. TRBV1 is labeled a pseudogene. The sample in question was CD4+ T cells from peripheral blood mononuclear cells, obtained in the third trimester of pregnancy. For the CDR3, the DNA is TGCACCAGCAGCCAAGATCTCAGGGTTGGAAACACCATATATTTT. This gives the protein CTSSQDLRVGNTIYF.